Below, 9 T cell receptor beta chains from the same sample are listed, as sequenced in a study of T cell responses to AZD1222 COVID-19 vaccine. Generated by immunoSEQ multiplex PCR, the TCRdb table keeps only in-frame clones and is missing some. This table has 100,000 to 150,000 clones, 87% appearing once. Material: peripheral blood, obtained on day 0 of AZD1222 vaccination. Receptors originate from an adult in good health.

This chain links TRBV5-1 with TRBJ1-3; a possible D gene is TRBD1 (6 bases). V was clipped by 4 bases and J by 2 bases, with 10 bases between them. There are 14 residues in the CDR3. Per the germline V gene, CDR1 is SGHRS and CDR2 is YFSETQ. The CDR3: CASSEAGAGNTIYF. The CDR3 coding sequence is TGCGCCAGCAGCGAGGCAGGGGCTGGAAACACCATATATTTT. The full variable domain, completed using reference TRBV5-1 and TRBJ1-3, is KAGVTQTPRYLIKTRGQQVTLSCSPISGHRSVSWYQQTPGQGLQFLFEYFSETQRNKGNFPGRFSGRQFSNSRSEMNVSTLELGDSALYLCASSEAGAGNTIYFGEGSWLTVV.

This sequence joins TRBV6-7 and TRBJ2-1, with D uncertain. TRBV6-7 is filed as an ORF, its function uncertain. CDR3 length equals 12 residues. V lost 5 bases, J lost 4 bases, and 6 bases lay in between. CDR3 in DNA: TGTGCCAGCAGTGAACAGTACAATGAGCAGTTCTTC. Residues: CASSEQYNEQFF.

The count of this clone is one. The chain has TRBV6-2 or TRBV6-3 and TRBJ1-2; TRBD1 agrees at 11 bases. V shed 1 base, J shed 2 bases, and the junction held 6 bases outside the gene matches. Germline values: CDR1 MNHEY, CDR2 SVGEGT. The CDR3 runs to 17 residues. The CDR3 bases are TGTGCCAGCAGTTACTTACAGGGACAGGGGGAGAACTATGGCTACACCTTC. It translates to CASSYLQGQGENYGYTF.

The CDR3 DNA is TGCGCCAGCAGCCAAAGGAGCGGGAGCCCAGAGACCCAGTACTTC. This translates into CASSQRSGSPETQYF. V gene TRBV4-1 combines with J gene TRBJ2-5; TRBD2 aligns across 8 bases. J lost 4 bases, V lost 2 bases, and 6 bases had no gene match. The germline V gene encodes CDR1 MGHRA and CDR2 YSYEKL. The CDR3 loop spans 15 amino acids.

The chain uses TRBV5-4 and TRBJ2-7; D is uncertain. The germline gives CDR1 SGHNT, CDR2 YYREEE (reference sequence). Trimming shortened V by 4 bases and J by 0 bases, and 11 bases separated the two germline ends. The CDR3 sequence is 14 residues long. DNA of the CDR3: TGTGCCAGCAGCCCTAGATCATCCTCCTACGAGCAGTACTTC. Protein sequence: CASSPRSSSYEQYF.

A single count supports this clone. V and J are TRBV5-1 and TRBJ1-1; D not certain. Per the germline V gene, CDR1 is SGHRS and CDR2 is YFSETQ. The CDR3 has 14 amino acids. Trimming pared 0 bases from V and 10 bases from J, leaving 16 bases between. CDR3 nucleotides: TGCGCCAGCAGCTTGGGTGGTAACGAGAGGAGAGCTTTCTTT. Encoded protein: CASSLGGNERRAFF.

The chain joins TRBV15 to TRBJ1-2, with 12 bases that match TRBD1. Germline CDR1 and CDR2: LNHNV and YYDKDF (reference sequence). Trimming removed 0 bases from V and 8 bases from J; junction bases left unmatched: 1. The CDR3 totals 14 residues. The DNA for the CDR3 is TGTGCCACCAGCAGAGATGGGACAGGGGGCGGCTACACCTTC. It is translated as CATSRDGTGGGYTF.

The V gene is TRBV28, the J gene TRBJ1-3; D remains unclear. The germline CDR1 and CDR2 sequences are MDHEN and SYDVKM. The CDR3 is 13 residues long. The V and J ends lost 1 base and 7 bases respectively, with 8 bases between them. This chain's CDR3 is CASSLSGRNTIYF. The CDR3 bases are TGTGCCAGCAGTTTATCGGGCAGGAACACCATATATTTT.

The V call is TRBV23-1, the J call TRBJ1-1; D gene ambiguous. TRBV23-1 is an ORF for which the function is uncertain. V was shortened by 1 base and J by 1 base, with 10 bases between the two germline ends. The length of the CDR3 is 15 residues. In nucleotides, the CDR3 is TGCGCCAGCAGTCAATACCGGGTTACGAACACTGAAGCTTTCTTT. This encodes CASSQYRVTNTEAFF.